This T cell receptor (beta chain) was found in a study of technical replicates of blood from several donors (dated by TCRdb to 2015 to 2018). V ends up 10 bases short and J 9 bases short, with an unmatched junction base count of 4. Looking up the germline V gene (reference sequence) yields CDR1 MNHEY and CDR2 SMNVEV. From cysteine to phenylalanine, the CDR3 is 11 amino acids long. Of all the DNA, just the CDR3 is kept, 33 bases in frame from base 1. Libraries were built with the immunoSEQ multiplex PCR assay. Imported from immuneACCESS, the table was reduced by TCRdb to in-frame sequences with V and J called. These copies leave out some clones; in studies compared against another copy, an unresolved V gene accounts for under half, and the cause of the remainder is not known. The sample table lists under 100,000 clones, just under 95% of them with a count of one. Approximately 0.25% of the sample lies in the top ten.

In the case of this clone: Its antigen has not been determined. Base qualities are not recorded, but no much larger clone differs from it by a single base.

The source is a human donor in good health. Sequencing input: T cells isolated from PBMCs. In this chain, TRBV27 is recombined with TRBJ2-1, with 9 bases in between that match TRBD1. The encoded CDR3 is CAIYRGPEQFF. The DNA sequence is TGTGCCATCTACAGGGGGCCTGAGCAGTTCTTC.